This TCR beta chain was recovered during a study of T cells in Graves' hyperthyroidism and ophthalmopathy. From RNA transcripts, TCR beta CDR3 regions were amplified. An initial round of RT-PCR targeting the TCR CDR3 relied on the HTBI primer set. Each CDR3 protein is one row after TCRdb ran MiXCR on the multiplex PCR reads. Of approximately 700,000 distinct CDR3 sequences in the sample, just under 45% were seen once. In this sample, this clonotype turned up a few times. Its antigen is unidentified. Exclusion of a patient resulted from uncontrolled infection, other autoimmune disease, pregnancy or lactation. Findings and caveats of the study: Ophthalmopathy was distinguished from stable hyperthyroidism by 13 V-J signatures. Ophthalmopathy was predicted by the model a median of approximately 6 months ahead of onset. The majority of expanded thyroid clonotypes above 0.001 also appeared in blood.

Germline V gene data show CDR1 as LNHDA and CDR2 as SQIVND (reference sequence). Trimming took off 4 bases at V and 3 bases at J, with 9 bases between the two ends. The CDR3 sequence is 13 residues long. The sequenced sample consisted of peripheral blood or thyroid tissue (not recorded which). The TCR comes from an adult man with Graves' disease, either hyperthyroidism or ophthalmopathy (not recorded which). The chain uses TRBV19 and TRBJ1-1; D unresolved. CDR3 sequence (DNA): TGTGCCAGTAGTAGAGCGCCCTACACTGAAGCTTTCTTT. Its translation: CASSRAPYTEAFF.